This T cell receptor beta chain was captured by sequencing in a study of control samples from healthy donors and cancer patients. Germline CDR1 SGHRS, CDR2 YFSETQ. V lost 3 bases to trimming and J lost 7 bases; unmatched junction nucleotides: 7. The CDR3 has 15 residues. The repertoire was sequenced with immunoSEQ multiplex PCR; TCRdb's copy has only in-frame clones and lacks some. The sample includes 150,000 to 160,000 clones, roughly 92% of them seen just once. This clone was observed a few times. The chain has TRBV5-1 and TRBJ1-2; TRBD1 matches 12 bases. Sequencing was carried out using blood. The receptor's source is a man aged 50-59 years in good health. CDR3 nucleotide sequence: TGCGCCAGCAGCTCCGGGACAGGGGGCGTTCCTGGCTACACCTTC. This encodes CASSSGTGGVPGYTF.